The 14 T cell receptor beta chains reported below all come from one sample, sequenced in a study of T cell repertoires in cytomegalovirus infection (dated by TCRdb to between 2019 and 2020). Instrument on record: Illumina HiSeq 1500. The public reads were reprocessed in TCRdb via fastp at Q25 and MiXCR, keeping in-frame beta chains. One record per CDR3 amino acid sequence lists the most common genes and DNA. For this sample there are 200,000 to 300,000 distinct CDR3 sequences; 6.5% appear just once. Roughly 6.5% of the sample is in the top ten clones. The sequenced sample consisted of PBMCs. Source of these receptors: a human donor in good health (CMV status not recorded). Some clones in this sample may be carry-over from other donors' samples.

In its sample, this clonotype was seen many times. The chain employs TRBV6-6 and TRBJ2-5, with D perhaps TRBD1 (6 bases). This CDR3 spans 15 amino acids. Germline CDR1 is MNHNY and CDR2 is SVGAGI (reference sequence). V was trimmed by 2 bases and J by 3 bases, leaving 13 bases between them. CDR3 sequence: CASSYIAGAKETQYF. In DNA, the CDR3 is TGTGCCAGCAGTTACATCGCAGGGGCTAAAGAGACCCAGTACTTC.

V is TRBV3-1 and J is TRBJ2-3; TRBD2 agrees at 13 bases. This CDR3 contains 19 residues. Losses at the gene ends were 5 bases for V and 0 bases for J; bases not matched to a gene: 11. Germline-derived CDR1 and CDR2 are LGHDT and YNNKEL (reference sequence). This CDR3 is CASSGRTSGSPSSTDTQYF. CDR3 DNA sequence: TGTGCCAGCAGCGGCCGGACTAGCGGGAGTCCTTCTAGCACAGATACGCAGTATTTT.

The rearrangement links TRBV20-1 to TRBJ2-3; D ambiguous. V was shortened by 5 bases and J by 0 bases, with 15 bases between the two germline ends. Germline values: CDR1 DFQATT, CDR2 SNEGSKA (reference sequence). The CDR3 runs 15 residues. CDR3 loop: CSASKVRSSTDTQYF. The CDR3 coding sequence is TGCAGTGCTTCCAAGGTCCGCTCTAGCACAGATACGCAGTATTTT.

This clonotype has at least ten counts. J is TRBJ2-4 and V is TRBV7-2; D call uncertain. The ends were cut back, 5 bases at V and 5 bases at J, with 13 bases in the middle. The CDR3 length is 14 residues. CDR1 and CDR2 from the germline V gene are SGHTA and FQGNSA. The CDR3 loop reads CASSTPTGQNIQYF. CDR3 nucleotides: TGTGCCAGCAGCACCCCCACCGGGCAAAACATTCAGTACTTC.

This clonotype has a count of ten or more. The chain recombines TRBV7-9 with TRBJ2-3, with TRBD2 identical over 12 bases. This CDR3 spans 14 amino acids. Losses at the gene ends were 5 bases for V and 5 bases for J; bases not matched to a gene: 2. Germline CDR1 reads SEHNR; CDR2 reads FQNEAQ (reference sequence). CDR3 sequence (DNA): TGTGCCAGCAGCGTGGGACTAGCGGGAGATACGCAGTATTTT. Translated, it gives CASSVGLAGDTQYF.

The rearrangement uses TRBV15 and TRBJ1-2; 7 nucleotides line up with TRBD1. CDR3 length: 13 residues. J gave up 6 bases and V 1 base, and 2 bases lay outside the gene matches. The V gene's germline CDR1 is LNHNV and CDR2 YYDKDF (reference sequence). CDR3 sequence: CATSRGRGDGYTF. The CDR3 nucleotides are TGTGCCACCAGCAGAGGCAGGGGGGATGGCTACACCTTC.

In this sample, this clonotype turned up many times. The J gene is TRBJ2-1, the V gene TRBV6-2 or TRBV6-3, with TRBD2 as a possible D gene (6 bases). The CDR3 is made up of 14 amino acids. V was trimmed by 1 base and J by 3 bases, leaving 7 bases between them. Germline V CDR1 and CDR2: MNHEY, SVGEGT. CDR3 amino acids: CASSYWGDYNEQFF. CDR3 DNA sequence: TGTGCCAGCAGTTACTGGGGGGACTACAATGAGCAGTTCTTC.

This clonotype has ten or more counts. V and J are TRBV2 and TRBJ1-1; D perhaps matches TRBD1 (5 bases). The V end lost 8 bases, the J end lost 4 bases, and 11 bases lay between the germline ends. Germline V gene data show CDR1 as SNHLY and CDR2 as FYNNEI. The CDR3 is 12 residues long. The DNA of the CDR3 is TGTGCCAGCCATGGGGGTTTCACTGAAGCTTTCTTT. This codes for CASHGGFTEAFF.

The table lists this clonotype with many counts. This chain links TRBV7-2 with TRBJ1-1, with 10 bases that match TRBD1. The CDR3 covers 15 residues. Germline trimming cut 4 bases from V and 4 bases from J; bases unmatched to any gene: 6. The germline V gene encodes CDR1 SGHTA and CDR2 FQGNSA. In DNA form, the CDR3 reads TGTGCCAGCAGCTACGTGGGACAGGGGATCACTGAAGCTTTCTTT. Translation: CASSYVGQGITEAFF.

This clonotype was counted ten times or more. The chain is built from TRBV4-1 and TRBJ1-1; D gene unclear. The V and J ends lost 1 base and 2 bases respectively, with 8 bases between them. This CDR3 is built from 14 residues. Germline V gene sequence: CDR1 MGHRA, CDR2 YSYEKL. This CDR3 reads CASSQGPSNTEAFF. The CDR3 DNA sequence: TGCGCCAGCAGCCAAGGTCCATCCAACACTGAAGCTTTCTTT.

This chain joins TRBV24-1 and TRBJ2-5, with D possibly TRBD1 on 5 matching bases. CDR1 KGHDR and CDR2 SFDVKD come from the germline V gene. V gave up 0 bases and J gave up 5 bases, with 12 bases separating them. The CDR3 is made up of 15 amino acids. CDR3 sequence (DNA): TGTGCCACCAGTGATTTGCGAACAGGTGGGGAGACCCAGTACTTC. Amino acids: CATSDLRTGGETQYF.

This clonotype was recorded at least ten times. The chain couples TRBV5-1 to TRBJ2-7, with 8 nucleotides matching TRBD1. The J segment lost 3 bases and the V segment lost 3 bases, leaving 8 bases of the junction unmatched. The CDR3 covers 15 residues. Germline V gene sequence: CDR1 SGHRS, CDR2 YFSETQ. The CDR3, as DNA: TGCGCCAGCAGCTCCTCGACAGGGGCCCTCTACGAGCAGTACTTC. Its translation is CASSSSTGALYEQYF.

This clonotype was found many times. The DNA of the CDR3 is TGCAGCGTGTTAGGACAGGACCCCTACAATGAGCAGTTCTTC. It translates to CSVLGQDPYNEQFF. The rearrangement links TRBV29-1 to TRBJ2-1; 7 bases are a match to TRBD1. The germline V gene encodes CDR1 SQVTM and CDR2 ANQGSEA. The junction had 7 bases not matched to a gene; V was cut back by 6 bases and J by 2 bases. The CDR3 sequence is 14 residues long.

This clonotype has at least ten counts. The chain combines TRBV28 with TRBJ1-5; TRBD1 is a possible D gene (5 bases). From germline, CDR1 is MDHEN and CDR2 SYDVKM. Trimming stripped 6 bases from V and 8 bases from J, with 14 bases between. This CDR3 is built from 13 residues. The CDR3 spells CASRSRGAEPQHF. CDR3 DNA: TGTGCCAGCAGAAGTAGAGGGGCGGAGCCCCAGCATTTT. The full variable domain, completed using reference TRBV28 and TRBJ1-5, is DVKVTQSSRYLVKRTGEKVFLECVQDMDHENMFWYRQDPGLGLRLIYFSYDVKMKEKGDIPEGYSVSREKKERFSLILESASTNQTSMYLCASRSRGAEPQHFGDGTRLSIL.